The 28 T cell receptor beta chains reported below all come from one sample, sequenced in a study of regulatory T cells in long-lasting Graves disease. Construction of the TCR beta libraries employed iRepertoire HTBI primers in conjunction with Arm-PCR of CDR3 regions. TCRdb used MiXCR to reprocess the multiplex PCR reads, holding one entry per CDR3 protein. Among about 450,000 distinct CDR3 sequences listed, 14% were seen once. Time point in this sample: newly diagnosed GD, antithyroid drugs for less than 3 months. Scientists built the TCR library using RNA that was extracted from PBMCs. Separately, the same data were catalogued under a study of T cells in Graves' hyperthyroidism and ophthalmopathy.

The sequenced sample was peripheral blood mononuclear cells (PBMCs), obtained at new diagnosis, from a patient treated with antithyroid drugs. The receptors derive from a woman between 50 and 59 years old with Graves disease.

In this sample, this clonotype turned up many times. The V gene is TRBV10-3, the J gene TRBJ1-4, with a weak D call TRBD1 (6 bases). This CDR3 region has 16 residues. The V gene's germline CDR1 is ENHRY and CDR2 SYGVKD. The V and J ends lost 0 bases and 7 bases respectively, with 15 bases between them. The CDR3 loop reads CAISESEGGRSEKLFF. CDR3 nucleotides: TGTGCCATCAGTGAGTCGGAGGGGGGCAGGAGTGAAAAACTGTTTTTT.

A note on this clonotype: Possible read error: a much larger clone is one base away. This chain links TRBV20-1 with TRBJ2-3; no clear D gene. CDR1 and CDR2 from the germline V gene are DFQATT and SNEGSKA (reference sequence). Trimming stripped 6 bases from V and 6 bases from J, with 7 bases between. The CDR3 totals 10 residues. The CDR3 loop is CSAARDTQYF. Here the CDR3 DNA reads TGCAGTGCGGCGAGGGATACGCAGTATTTT.

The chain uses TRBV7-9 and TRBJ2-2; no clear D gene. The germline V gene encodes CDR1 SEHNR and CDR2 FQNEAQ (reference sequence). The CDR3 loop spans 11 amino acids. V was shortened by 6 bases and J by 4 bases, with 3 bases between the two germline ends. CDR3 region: CASRPTGELFF. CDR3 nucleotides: TGTGCCAGCAGACCCACCGGGGAGCTGTTTTTT.

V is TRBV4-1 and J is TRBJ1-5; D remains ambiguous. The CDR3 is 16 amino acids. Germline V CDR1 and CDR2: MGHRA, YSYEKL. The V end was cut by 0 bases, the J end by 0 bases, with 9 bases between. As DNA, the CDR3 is TGCGCCAGCAGCCAAGAAAGAGGGAATAGCAATCAGCCCCAGCATTTT. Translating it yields CASSQERGNSNQPQHF.

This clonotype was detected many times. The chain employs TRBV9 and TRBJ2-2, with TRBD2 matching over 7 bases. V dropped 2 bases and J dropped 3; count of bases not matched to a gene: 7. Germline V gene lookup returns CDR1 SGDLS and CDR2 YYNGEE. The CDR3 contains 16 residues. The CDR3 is CASSVGGRSYTGELFF. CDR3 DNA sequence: TGTGCCAGCAGCGTGGGCGGGAGATCGTACACCGGGGAGCTGTTTTTT. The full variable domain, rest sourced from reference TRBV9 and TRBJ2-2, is DSGVTQTPKHLITATGQRVTLRCSPRSGDLSVYWYQQSLDQGLQFLIQYYNGEERAKGNILERFSAQQFPDLHSELNLSSLELGDSALYFCASSVGGRSYTGELFFGEGSRLTVL.

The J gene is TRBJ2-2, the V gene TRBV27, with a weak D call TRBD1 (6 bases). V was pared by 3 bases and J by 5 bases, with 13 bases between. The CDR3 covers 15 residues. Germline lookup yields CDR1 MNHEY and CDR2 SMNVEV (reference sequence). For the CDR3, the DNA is TGTGCCAGCAGTTTTATACAGGGAGAGACCGGGGAGCTGTTTTTT. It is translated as CASSFIQGETGELFF.

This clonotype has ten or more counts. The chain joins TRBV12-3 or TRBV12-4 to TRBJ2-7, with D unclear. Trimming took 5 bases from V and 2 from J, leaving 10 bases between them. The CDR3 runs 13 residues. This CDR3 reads CASSPQPAYEQYF. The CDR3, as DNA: TGTGCCAGCAGTCCTCAGCCAGCCTACGAGCAGTACTTC.

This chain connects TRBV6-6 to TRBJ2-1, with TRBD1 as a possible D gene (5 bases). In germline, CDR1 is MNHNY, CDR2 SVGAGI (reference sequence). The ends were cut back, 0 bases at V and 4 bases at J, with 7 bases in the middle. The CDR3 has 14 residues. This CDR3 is CASSYSTDYNEQFF. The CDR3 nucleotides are TGTGCCAGCAGTTACTCGACAGATTACAATGAGCAGTTCTTC.

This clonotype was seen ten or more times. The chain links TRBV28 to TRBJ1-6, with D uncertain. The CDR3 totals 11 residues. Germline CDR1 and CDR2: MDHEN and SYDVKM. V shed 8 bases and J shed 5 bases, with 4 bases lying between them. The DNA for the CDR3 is TGTGCCAGCCAAAATAATTCACCCCTCCACTTT. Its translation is CASQNNSPLHF.

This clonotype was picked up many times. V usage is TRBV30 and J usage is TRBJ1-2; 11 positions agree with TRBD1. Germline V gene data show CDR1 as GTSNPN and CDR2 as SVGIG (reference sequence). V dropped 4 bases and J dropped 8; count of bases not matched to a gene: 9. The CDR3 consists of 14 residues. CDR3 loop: CAWIRTGGFIGYTF. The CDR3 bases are TGTGCCTGGATTAGGACAGGGGGCTTCATCGGCTACACCTTC.

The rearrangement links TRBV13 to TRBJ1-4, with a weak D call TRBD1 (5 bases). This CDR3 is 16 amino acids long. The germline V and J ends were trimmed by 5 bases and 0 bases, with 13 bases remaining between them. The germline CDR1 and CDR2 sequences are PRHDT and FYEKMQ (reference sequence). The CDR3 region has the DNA TGTGCCAGCAGCCATGGGACGGTTGCAACTAATGAAAAACTGTTTTTT. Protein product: CASSHGTVATNEKLFF.

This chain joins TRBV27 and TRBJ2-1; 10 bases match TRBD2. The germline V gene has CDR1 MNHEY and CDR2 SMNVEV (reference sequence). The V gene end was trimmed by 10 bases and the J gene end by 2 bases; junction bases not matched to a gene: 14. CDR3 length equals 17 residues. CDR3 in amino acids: CANRQREGRIPYNEQFF. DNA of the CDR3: TGTGCCAATCGACAGCGGGAGGGACGAATACCCTACAATGAGCAGTTCTTC.

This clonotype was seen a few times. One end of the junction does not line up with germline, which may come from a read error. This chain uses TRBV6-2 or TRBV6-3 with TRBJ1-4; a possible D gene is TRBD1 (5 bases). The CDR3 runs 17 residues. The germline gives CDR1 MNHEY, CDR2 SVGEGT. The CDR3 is CANSYSRRGGAHEKLFF. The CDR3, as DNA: TGTGCCAACAGTTACTCCCGACGGGGGGGAGCTCATGAAAAACTGTTTTTT.

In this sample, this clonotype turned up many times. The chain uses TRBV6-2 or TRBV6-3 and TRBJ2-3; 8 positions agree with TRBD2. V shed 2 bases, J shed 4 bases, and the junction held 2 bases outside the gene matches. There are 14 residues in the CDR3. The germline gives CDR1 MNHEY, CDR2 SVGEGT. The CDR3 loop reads CASSYSGSPDTQYF. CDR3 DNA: TGTGCCAGCAGTTACAGCGGGAGCCCAGATACGCAGTATTTT.

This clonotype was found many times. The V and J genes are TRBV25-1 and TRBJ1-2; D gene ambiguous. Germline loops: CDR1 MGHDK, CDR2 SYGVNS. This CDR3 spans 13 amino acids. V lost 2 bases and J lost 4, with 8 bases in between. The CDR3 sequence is CASSEAESYGYTF. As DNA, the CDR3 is TGTGCCAGCAGTGAAGCCGAAAGCTATGGCTACACCTTC.

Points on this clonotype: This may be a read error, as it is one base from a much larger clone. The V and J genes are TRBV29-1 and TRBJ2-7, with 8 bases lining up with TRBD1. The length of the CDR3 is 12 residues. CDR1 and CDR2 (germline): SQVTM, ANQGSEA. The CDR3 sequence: CGVGQGGGEQYF. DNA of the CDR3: TGCGGCGTCGGACAGGGTGGTGGAGAGCAGTACTTC.

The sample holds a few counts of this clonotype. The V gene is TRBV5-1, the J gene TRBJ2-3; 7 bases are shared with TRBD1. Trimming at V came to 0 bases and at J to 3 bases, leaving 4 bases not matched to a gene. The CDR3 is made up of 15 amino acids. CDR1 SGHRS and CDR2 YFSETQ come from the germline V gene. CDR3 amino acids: CASSLAQGETDTQYF. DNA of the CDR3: TGCGCCAGCAGCTTGGCGCAGGGGGAAACAGATACGCAGTATTTT.

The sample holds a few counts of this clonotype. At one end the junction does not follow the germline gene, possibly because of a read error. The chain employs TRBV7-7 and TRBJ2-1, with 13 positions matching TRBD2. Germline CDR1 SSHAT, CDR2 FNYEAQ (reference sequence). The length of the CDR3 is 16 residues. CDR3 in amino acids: CASSLGLAGVNNEQFF. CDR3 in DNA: TGTGCTAGCAGCTTAGGACTAGCGGGAGTAAACAATGAGCAGTTCTTC.

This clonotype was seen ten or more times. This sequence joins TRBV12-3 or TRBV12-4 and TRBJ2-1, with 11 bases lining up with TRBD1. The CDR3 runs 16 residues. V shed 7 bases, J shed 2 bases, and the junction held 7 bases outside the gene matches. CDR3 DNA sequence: TGTGCCAGCACCGTCCGGGGACAGGGGGCCTACAATGAGCAGTTCTTC. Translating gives CASTVRGQGAYNEQFF.

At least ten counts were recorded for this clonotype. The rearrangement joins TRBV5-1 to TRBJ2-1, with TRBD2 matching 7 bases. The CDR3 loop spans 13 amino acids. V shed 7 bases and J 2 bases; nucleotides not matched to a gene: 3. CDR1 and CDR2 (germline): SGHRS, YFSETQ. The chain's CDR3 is CASGGDAYNEQFF. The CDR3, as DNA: TGCGCCAGCGGGGGGGATGCCTACAATGAGCAGTTCTTC.

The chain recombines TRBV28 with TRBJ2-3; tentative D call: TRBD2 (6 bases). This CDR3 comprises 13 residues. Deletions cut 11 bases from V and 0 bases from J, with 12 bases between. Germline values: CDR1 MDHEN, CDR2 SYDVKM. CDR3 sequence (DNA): TGTGCCTCTGGAGGGACTAGCACAGATACGCAGTATTTT. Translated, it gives CASGGTSTDTQYF.

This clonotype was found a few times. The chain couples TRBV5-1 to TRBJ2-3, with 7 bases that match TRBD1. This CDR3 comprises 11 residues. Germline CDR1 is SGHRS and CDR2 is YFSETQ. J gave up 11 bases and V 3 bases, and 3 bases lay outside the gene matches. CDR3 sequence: CASSSDRVQYF. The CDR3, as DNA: TGCGCCAGCAGCTCTGACAGGGTGCAGTATTTT.

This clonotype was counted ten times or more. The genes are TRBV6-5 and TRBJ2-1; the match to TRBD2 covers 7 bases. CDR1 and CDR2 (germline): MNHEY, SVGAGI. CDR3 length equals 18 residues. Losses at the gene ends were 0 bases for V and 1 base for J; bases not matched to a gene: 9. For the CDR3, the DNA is TGTGCCAGCAGTTACTCGATTAGGCGGGAGCGATCCTACAATGAGCAGTTCTTC. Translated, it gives CASSYSIRRERSYNEQFF.

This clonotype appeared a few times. This chain's CDR3 is CASSLTFTGDNSPLHF. For the CDR3, the DNA is TGCGCCAGCAGCTTAACCTTCACAGGGGATAATTCACCCCTCCACTTT. This chain uses TRBV5-1 with TRBJ1-6, with 7 bases fitting TRBD1. The germline V gene has CDR1 SGHRS and CDR2 YFSETQ. After removal of 2 bases from V and 5 bases from J, the junction contained 7 bases not matched to a gene. The CDR3 consists of 16 residues.

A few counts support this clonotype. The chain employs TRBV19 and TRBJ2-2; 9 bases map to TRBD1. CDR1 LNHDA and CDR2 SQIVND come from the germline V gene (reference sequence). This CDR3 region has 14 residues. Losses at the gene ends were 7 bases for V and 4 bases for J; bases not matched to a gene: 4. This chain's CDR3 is CASKVDRGTGELFF. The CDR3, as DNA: TGTGCCAGTAAGGTGGACAGGGGCACCGGGGAGCTGTTTTTT. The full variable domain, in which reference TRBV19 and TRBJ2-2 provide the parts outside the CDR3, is DGGITQSPKYLFRKEGQNVTLSCEQNLNHDAMYWYRQDPGQGLRLIYYSQIVNDFQKGDIAEGYSVSREKKESFPLTVTSAQKNPTAFYLCASKVDRGTGELFFGEGSRLTVL.

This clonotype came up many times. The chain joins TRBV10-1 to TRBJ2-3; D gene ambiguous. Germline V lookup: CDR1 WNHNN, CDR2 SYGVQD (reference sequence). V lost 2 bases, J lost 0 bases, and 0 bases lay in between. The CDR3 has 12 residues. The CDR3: CASSESTDTQYF. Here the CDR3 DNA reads TGCGCCAGCAGTGAGAGCACAGATACGCAGTATTTT.

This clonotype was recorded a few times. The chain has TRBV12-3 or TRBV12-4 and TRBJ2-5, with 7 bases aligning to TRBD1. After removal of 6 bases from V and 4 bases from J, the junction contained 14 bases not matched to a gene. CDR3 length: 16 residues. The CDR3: CASSRGGRVIPETQYF. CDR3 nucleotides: TGTGCCAGCAGCCGAGGGGGCAGGGTCATCCCAGAGACCCAGTACTTC.

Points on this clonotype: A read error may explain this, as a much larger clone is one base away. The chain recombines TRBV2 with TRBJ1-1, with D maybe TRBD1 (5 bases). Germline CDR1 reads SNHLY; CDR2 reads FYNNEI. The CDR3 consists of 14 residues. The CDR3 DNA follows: TGTGCCAGCAGGGTAGCGGGGCTGAACACTGAAGCTTCCTTT. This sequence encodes CASRVAGLNTEASF.